The present T cell receptor beta chain was sequenced within a study of T cell responses to AZD1222 COVID-19 vaccine. For this clone: Its antigen is not known.

Clones were sequenced by immunoSEQ multiplex PCR, and TCRdb holds only the in-frame ones, with some missing. The sample shows 130,000 to 150,000 clones, around 90% of them seen only once. V lost 1 base and J 4 bases, leaving 7 bases between the germline ends. Per germline, CDR1 SGHNT and CDR2 YENEEA. There are 13 residues in the CDR3. Study observations and caveats: In a largely white British group with more females than males, clonal diversity was possibly underestimated. Increased Spike-specific TCR breadth and depth were observed after two AZD1222 doses.

V and J are TRBV11-3 and TRBJ1-1; no reliable D call. This clonotype originated in an adult who received the AZD1222 COVID-19 vaccine. Specimen: peripheral blood, collected 28 days after the second AZD1222 dose. CDR3: CASSLGVVTEAFF. The CDR3 DNA follows: TGTGCCAGCAGCTTAGGGGTGGTCACTGAAGCTTTCTTT.